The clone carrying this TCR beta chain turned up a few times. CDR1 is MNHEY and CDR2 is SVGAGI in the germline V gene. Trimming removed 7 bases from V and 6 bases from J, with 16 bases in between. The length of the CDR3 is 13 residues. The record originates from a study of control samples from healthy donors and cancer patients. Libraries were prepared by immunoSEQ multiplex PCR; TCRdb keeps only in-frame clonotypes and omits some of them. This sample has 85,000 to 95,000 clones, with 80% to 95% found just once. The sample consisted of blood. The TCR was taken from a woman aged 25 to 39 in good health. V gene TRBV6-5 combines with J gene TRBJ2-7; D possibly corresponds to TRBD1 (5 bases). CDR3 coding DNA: TGTGCCAGCATGGGTGCAGGGATCAGCGAGCAGTACTTC. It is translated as CASMGAGISEQYF.